Listed below are T cell receptor beta chains from one sample, sequenced in a study of shared clonotypes between healthy human individuals. Sequencing used immunoSEQ multiplex PCR; TCRdb keeps in-frame clones, though not all of them. The sample has 2 million to 2.5 million clones; less than 95% are singletons. Sequenced material: naive CD8+ T cells sorted from blood. Receptors originate from a man between 18 and 35 years old in good health. Each CDR3 is given with its conserved first and last residue. The D gene is left open where the match is weak. A clone size is listed for some rows: how often the clone was seen (once, few, many), or a class if it is expanded.

CDR3: CASSYGGNGYTF
DNA: TGTGCCAGCAGTTACGGCGGAAATGGCTACACCTTC
size: NA
J: TRBJ1-2
V: TRBV6-5
D: NA

CDR3: CASSLEQGNQPQHF
DNA: TGTGCCAGCAGCTTAGAACAGGGGAATCAGCCCCAGCATTTT
size: few
J: TRBJ1-5
V: TRBV7-9
D: TRBD1

CDR3: CASSQDRDSRSYEQYF
DNA: TGCGCCAGCAGCCAAGACCGGGACTCTAGATCCTACGAGCAGTACTTC
size: NA
J: TRBJ2-7
V: TRBV4-3
D: NA

CDR3: CASSQEGGWTEAFF
DNA: TGCGCCAGCAGCCAAGAGGGGGGGTGGACTGAAGCTTTCTTT
size: few
J: TRBJ1-1
V: TRBV4-1
D: NA

CDR3: CASSSGERGYTF
DNA: TGTGCCAGCAGCTCCGGGGAGCGAGGCTACACCTTC
size: NA
J: TRBJ1-2
V: TRBV11-2
D: NA

CDR3: CASSQDEGIFYEQYF
DNA: TGCGCCAGCAGCCAAGATGAGGGGATCTTCTACGAGCAGTACTTC
size: NA
J: TRBJ2-7
V: TRBV4-1
D: NA

CDR3: CASSQDWQGADYGYTF
DNA: TGCGCCAGCAGCCAAGATTGGCAGGGGGCAGACTATGGCTACACCTTC
size: NA
J: TRBJ1-2
V: TRBV4-3
D: TRBD1

CDR3: CAWSPTGWEGVGTEAFF
DNA: TGTGCCTGGAGTCCCACCGGGTGGGAGGGAGTAGGCACTGAAGCTTTCTTT
size: NA
J: TRBJ1-1
V: TRBV30
D: NA

CDR3: CASSLGRDRILMNTGELFF
DNA: TGTGCCAGCAGCTTGGGGCGGGACAGGATACTAATGAACACCGGGGAGCTGTTTTTT
size: NA
J: TRBJ2-2
V: TRBV5-8
D: TRBD1

CDR3: CASSPSGLAGVGRELFF
DNA: TGTGCCAGCAGCCCCTCAGGACTAGCGGGAGTTGGCCGGGAGCTGTTTTTT
size: NA
J: TRBJ2-2
V: TRBV7-8
D: TRBD2

CDR3: CASRAEGCGYGYTF
DNA: TGTGCCAGCAGGGCGGAGGGTTGCGGCTATGGCTACACCTTC
size: NA
J: TRBJ1-2
V: TRBV21-1
D: NA

CDR3: CASTSAVYNEQFF
DNA: TGTGCCAGCACTTCAGCGGTCTACAATGAGCAGTTCTTC
size: NA
J: TRBJ2-1
V: TRBV6-5
D: NA

CDR3: CASSHLDSYEQYF
DNA: TGTGCCAGCAGCCATCTAGACTCCTACGAGCAGTACTTC
size: NA
J: TRBJ2-7
V: TRBV5-4
D: NA

CDR3: CASSSRDRGLLDGYTF
DNA: TGTGCCAGCAGTTCCCGGGACAGGGGGCTTCTGGATGGCTACACCTTC
size: NA
J: TRBJ1-2
V: TRBV27
D: TRBD1

CDR3: CAISEDSNPYNEQFF
DNA: TGTGCCATCAGTGAGGACAGCAATCCCTACAATGAGCAGTTCTTC
size: NA
J: TRBJ2-1
V: TRBV10-3
D: NA

CDR3: CASSLDPGTGNFNEQFF
DNA: TGTGCTAGCAGCTTAGACCCGGGGACAGGGAATTTCAATGAGCAGTTCTTC
size: NA
J: TRBJ2-1
V: TRBV7-7
D: TRBD1

CDR3: CASSFRIRGWTSYNEQFF
DNA: TGTGCCAGCAGCTTCAGGATCAGGGGCTGGACTAGCTACAATGAGCAGTTCTTC
size: NA
J: TRBJ2-1
V: TRBV13
D: NA

CDR3: CASSGRTVGEQYF
DNA: TGTGCCAGCAGTGGACGGACAGTCGGAGAGCAGTACTTC
size: NA
J: TRBJ2-7
V: TRBV27
D: NA

CDR3: CSVEESWGQGAGEKLFF
DNA: TGCAGCGTTGAAGAGTCATGGGGGCAGGGGGCTGGAGAAAAACTGTTTTTT
size: once
J: TRBJ1-4
V: TRBV29-1
D: TRBD1

CDR3: CASSPGLAGYEQYF
DNA: TGTGCCAGTAGTCCGGGACTAGCGGGGTACGAGCAGTACTTC
size: NA
J: TRBJ2-7
V: TRBV19
D: TRBD2

CDR3: CASSSGQMKETQYF
DNA: TGTGCCAGCAGCTCGGGACAGATGAAAGAGACCCAGTACTTC
size: once
J: TRBJ2-5
V: TRBV7-2
D: TRBD1

CDR3: CASSLSLAGGYNEQFF
DNA: TGTGCCAGCAGTTTATCACTAGCGGGGGGTTACAATGAGCAGTTCTTC
size: once
J: TRBJ2-1
V: TRBV28
D: TRBD2

CDR3: CASSEALEDGQFF
DNA: TGTGCCAGCAGTGAAGCCCTGGAGGATGGGCAGTTCTTC
size: NA
J: TRBJ2-1
V: TRBV2
D: NA

CDR3: CASSLGPYFGNSNYGYTF
DNA: TGTGCCAGCAGCTTAGGGCCCTACTTTGGGAACTCCAACTATGGCTACACCTTC
size: NA
J: TRBJ1-2
V: TRBV11-2
D: NA

CDR3: CASSVGQGLAPYEQYF
DNA: TGTGCCAGCAGTGTTGGACAGGGCTTGGCCCCCTACGAGCAGTACTTC
size: NA
J: TRBJ2-7
V: TRBV6-6
D: TRBD1

CDR3: CASSGDSNVLTF
DNA: TGCGCCAGCAGCGGGGACAGCAACGTCCTGACTTTC
size: NA
J: TRBJ2-6
V: TRBV5-1
D: TRBD1